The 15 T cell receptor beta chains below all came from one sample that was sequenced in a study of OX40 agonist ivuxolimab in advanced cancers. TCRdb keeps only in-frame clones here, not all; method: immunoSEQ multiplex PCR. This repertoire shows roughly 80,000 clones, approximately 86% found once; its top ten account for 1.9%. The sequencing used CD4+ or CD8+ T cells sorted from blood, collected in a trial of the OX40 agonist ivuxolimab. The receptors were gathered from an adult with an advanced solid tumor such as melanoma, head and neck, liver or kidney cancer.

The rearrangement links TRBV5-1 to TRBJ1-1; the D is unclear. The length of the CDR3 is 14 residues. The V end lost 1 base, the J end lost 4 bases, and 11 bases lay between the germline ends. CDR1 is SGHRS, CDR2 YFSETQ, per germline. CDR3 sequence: CASSLRASGTEAFF. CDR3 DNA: TGCGCCAGCAGCTTGAGGGCCTCGGGCACTGAAGCTTTCTTT.

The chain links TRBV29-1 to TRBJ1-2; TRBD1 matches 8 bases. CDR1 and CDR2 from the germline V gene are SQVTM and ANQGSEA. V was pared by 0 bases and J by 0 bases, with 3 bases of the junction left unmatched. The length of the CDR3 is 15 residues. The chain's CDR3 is CSVEENRGSNYGYTF. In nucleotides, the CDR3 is TGCAGCGTTGAAGAAAACAGGGGGTCTAACTATGGCTACACCTTC.

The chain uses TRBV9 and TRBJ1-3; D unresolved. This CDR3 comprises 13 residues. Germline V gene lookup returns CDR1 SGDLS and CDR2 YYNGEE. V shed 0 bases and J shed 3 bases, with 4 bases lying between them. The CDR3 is CASSVAIGNTIYF. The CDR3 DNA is TGTGCCAGCAGCGTAGCTATTGGAAACACCATATATTTT.

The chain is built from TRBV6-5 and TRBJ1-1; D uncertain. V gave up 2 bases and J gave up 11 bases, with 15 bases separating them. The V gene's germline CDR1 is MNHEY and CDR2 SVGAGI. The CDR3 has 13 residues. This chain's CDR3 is CASSYGTTSTAFF. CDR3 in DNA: TGTGCCAGCAGTTACGGTACAACCAGCACGGCTTTCTTT.

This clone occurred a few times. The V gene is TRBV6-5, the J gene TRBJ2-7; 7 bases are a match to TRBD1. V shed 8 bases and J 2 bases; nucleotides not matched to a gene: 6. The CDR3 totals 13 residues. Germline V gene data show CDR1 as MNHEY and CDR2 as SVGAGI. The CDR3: CASGRTGTYEQYF. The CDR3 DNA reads TGTGCCAGCGGACGGACAGGAACCTACGAGCAGTACTTC.

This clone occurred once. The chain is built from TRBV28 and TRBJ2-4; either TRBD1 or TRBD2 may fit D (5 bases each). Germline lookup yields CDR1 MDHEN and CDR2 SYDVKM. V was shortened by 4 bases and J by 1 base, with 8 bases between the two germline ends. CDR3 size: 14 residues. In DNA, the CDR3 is TGTGCCAGCAGTTCTTGGGGGGCCAAAAACATTCAGTACTTC. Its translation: CASSSWGAKNIQYF. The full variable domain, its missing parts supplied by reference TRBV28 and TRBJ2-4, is DVKVTQSSRYLVKRTGEKVFLECVQDMDHENMFWYRQDPGLGLRLIYFSYDVKMKEKGDIPEGYSVSREKKERFSLILESASTNQTSMYLCASSSWGAKNIQYFGAGTRLSVL.

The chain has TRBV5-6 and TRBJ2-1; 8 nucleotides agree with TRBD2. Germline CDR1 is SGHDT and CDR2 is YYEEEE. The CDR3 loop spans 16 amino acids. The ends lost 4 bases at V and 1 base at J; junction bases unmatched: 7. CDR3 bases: TGTGCCAGCAGCGATCGGACTAGCAGGTCCTACAATGAGCAGTTCTTC. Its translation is CASSDRTSRSYNEQFF. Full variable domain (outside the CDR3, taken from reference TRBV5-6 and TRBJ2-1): DAGVTQSPTHLIKTRGQQVTLRCSPKSGHDTVSWYQQALGQGPQFIFQYYEEEERQRGNFPDRFSGHQFPNYSSELNVNALLLGDSALYLCASSDRTSRSYNEQFFGPGTRLTVL.

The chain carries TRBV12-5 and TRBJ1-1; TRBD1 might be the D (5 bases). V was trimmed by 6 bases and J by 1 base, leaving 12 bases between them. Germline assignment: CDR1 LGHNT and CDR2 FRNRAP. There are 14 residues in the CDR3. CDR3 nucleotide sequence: TGTGCTAGTGGCCTAGGACACCAGAACACTGAAGCTTTCTTT. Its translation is CASGLGHQNTEAFF.

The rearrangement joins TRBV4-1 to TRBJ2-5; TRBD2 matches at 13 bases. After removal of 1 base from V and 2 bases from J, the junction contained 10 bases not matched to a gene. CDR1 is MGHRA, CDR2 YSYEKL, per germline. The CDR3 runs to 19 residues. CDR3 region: CASSQGVGLAGAGQETQYF. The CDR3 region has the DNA TGCGCCAGCAGCCAAGGCGTAGGACTAGCGGGAGCGGGGCAAGAGACCCAGTACTTC.

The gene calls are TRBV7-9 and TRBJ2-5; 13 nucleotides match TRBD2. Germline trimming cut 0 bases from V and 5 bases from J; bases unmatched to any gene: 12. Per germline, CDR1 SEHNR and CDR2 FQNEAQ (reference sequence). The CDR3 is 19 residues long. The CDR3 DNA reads TGTGCCAGCAGCTTAGCGGTGGGGACTAGCGGGACCCCACGGGAGACCCAGTACTTC. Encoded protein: CASSLAVGTSGTPRETQYF. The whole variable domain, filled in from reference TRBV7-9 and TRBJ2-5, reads DTGVSQNPRHKITKRGQNVTFRCDPISEHNRLYWYRQTLGQGPEFLTYFQNEAQLEKSRLLSDRFSAERPKGSFSTLEIQRTEQGDSAMYLCASSLAVGTSGTPRETQYFGPGTRLLVL.

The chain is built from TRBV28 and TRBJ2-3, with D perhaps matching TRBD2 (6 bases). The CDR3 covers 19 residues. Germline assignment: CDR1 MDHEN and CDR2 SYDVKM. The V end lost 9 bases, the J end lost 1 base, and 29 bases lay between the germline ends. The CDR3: CAREASSIGSIRGTDTQYF. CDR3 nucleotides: TGTGCCAGGGAAGCTTCTAGTATCGGGAGTATACGCGGCACAGATACGCAGTATTTT.

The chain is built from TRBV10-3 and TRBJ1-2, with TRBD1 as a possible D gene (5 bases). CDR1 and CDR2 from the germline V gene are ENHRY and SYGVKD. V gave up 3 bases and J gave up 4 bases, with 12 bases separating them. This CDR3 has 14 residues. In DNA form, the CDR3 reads TGTGCCATCAGTGAAATTGGGGGGACCTATGGCTACACCTTC. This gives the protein CAISEIGGTYGYTF.

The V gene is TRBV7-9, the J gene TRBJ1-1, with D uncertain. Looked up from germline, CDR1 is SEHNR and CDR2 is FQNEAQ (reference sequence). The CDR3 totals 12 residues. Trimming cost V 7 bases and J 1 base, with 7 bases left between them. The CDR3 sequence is CASTYSNTEAFF. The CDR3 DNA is TGTGCCAGCACTTATTCGAACACTGAAGCTTTCTTT.

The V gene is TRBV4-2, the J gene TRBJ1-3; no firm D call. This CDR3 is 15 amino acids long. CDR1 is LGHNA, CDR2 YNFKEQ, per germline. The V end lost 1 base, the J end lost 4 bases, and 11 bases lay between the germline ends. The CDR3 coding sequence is TGTGCCAGCAGCCAAGGAAGTCGTTCCGGAAACACCATATATTTT. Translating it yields CASSQGSRSGNTIYF.

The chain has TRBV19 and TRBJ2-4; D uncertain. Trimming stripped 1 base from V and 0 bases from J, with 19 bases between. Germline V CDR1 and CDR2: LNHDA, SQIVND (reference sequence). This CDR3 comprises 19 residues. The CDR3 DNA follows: TGTGCCAGTAGTATAGGGGCTGCTAGGGCTCCACTAGCCAAAAACATTCAGTACTTC. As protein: CASSIGAARAPLAKNIQYF.